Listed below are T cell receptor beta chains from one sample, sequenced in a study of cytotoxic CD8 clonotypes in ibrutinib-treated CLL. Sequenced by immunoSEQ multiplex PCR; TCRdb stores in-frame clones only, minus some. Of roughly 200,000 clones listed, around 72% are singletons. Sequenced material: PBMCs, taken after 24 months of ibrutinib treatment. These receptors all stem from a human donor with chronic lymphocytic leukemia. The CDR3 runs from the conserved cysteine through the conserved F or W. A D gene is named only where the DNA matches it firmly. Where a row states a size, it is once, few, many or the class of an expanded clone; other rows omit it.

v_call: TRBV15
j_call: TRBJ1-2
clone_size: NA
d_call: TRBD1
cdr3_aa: CATSRTRTGGVEGYTF
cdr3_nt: TGTGCCACCAGCAGAACGCGGACAGGGGGCGTTGAGGGCTACACCTTC

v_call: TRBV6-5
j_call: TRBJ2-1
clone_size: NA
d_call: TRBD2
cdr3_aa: CASSPPSAGMGEQFF
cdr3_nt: TGTGCCAGCAGCCCCCCCTCAGCGGGAATGGGTGAGCAGTTCTTC

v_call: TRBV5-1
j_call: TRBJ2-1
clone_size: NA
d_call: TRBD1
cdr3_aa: CASSLEPGQGIYEQFF
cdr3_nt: TGCGCCAGCAGCTTGGAACCGGGACAGGGTATTTATGAGCAGTTCTTC

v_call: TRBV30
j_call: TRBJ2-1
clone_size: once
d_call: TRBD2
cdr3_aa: CAWTLPFPGDYSLEQFF
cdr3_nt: TGTGCCTGGACCCTACCCTTCCCCGGGGACTACAGTCTTGAGCAGTTCTTC

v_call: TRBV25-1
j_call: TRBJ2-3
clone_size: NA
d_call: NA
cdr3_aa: CASSDLGSTDTQYF
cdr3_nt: TGTGCCAGCAGCGACCTGGGGAGCACAGATACGCAGTATTTT

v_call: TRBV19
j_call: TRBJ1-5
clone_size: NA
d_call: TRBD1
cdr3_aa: CASSTPHLQGAQPQHF
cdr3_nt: TGTGCCAGTAGTACCCCGCACCTACAGGGGGCTCAGCCCCAGCATTTT

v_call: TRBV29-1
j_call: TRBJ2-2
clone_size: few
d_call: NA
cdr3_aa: CSVEPGNTGELFF
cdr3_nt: TGCAGCGTTGAGCCAGGGAACACCGGGGAGCTGTTTTTT

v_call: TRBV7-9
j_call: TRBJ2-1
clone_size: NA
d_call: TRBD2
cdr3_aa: CATPTAGTSGRLGEQFF
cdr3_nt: TGTGCCACCCCGACTGCCGGGACTAGCGGGAGATTGGGTGAGCAGTTCTTC

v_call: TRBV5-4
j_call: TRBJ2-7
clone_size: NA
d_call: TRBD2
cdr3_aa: CASSQDGLAGTYEQYF
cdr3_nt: TGCGCCAGCAGCCAAGATGGACTAGCCGGAACCTACGAGCAGTACTTC

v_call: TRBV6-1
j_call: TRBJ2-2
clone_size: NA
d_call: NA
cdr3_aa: CAVPSQTANTGELFF
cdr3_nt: TGTGCCGTCCCGAGTCAGACAGCGAACACCGGGGAGCTGTTTTTT

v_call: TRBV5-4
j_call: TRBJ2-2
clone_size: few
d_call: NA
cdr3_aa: CASSLGRTMNTGELFF
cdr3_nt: TGTGCCAGCAGCCTGGGAAGAACAATGAACACCGGGGAGCTGTTTTTT

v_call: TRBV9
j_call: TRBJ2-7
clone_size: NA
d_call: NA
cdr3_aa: CASSKGYEQYF
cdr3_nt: TGTGCCAGCAGCAAAGGGTACGAGCAGTACTTC

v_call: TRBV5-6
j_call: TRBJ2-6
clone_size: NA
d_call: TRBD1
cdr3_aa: CASREDRAGANVLTF
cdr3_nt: TGTGCCAGCAGGGAAGACAGGGCTGGGGCCAACGTCCTGACTTTC

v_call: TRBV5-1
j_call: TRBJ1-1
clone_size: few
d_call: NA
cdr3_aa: CASSLGPVTLNTEAFF
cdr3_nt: TGCGCCAGCAGCTTGGGTCCGGTGACGCTGAACACTGAAGCTTTCTTT

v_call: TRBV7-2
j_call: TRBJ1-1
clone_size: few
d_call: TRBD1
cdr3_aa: CASSLVRDREAFF
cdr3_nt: TGTGCCAGCAGCTTAGTGAGGGACAGGGAAGCTTTCTTT

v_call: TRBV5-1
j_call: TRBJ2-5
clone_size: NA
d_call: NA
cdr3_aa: CASSPPLEGKETQYF
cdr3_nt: TGCGCCAGCAGCCCACCCTTGGAGGGTAAAGAGACCCAGTACTTC

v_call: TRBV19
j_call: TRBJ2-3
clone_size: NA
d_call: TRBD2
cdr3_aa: CASKVPGLAGGSTDTQYF
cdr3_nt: TGTGCCAGTAAAGTACCGGGACTAGCGGGAGGGAGCACAGATACGCAGTATTTT

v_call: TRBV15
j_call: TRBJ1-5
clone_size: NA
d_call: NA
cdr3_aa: CATSREDMSNQPQHF
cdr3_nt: TGTGCCACCAGCAGGGAGGACATGTCTAATCAGCCCCAGCATTTT

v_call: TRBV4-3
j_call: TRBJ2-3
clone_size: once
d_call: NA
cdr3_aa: CASSQEPDTQYF
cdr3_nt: TGCGCCAGCAGCCAAGAGCCAGATACGCAGTATTTT

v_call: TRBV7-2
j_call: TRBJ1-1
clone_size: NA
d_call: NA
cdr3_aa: CASSFWRDEAFF
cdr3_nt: TGTGCCAGCAGCTTCTGGAGGGATGAAGCTTTCTTT

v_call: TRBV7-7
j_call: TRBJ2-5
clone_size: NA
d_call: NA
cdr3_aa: CASSAPGHGRQETQYF
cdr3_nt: TGTGCTAGCAGCGCACCGGGACACGGACGCCAAGAGACCCAGTACTTC

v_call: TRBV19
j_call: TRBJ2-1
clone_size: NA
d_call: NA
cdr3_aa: CASSRSVDIFEQFF
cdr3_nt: TGTGCCAGTAGCAGATCGGTGGACATCTTTGAGCAGTTCTTC

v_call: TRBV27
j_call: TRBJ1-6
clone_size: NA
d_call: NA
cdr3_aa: CASTPGLNNSPLHF
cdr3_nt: TGTGCCAGCACCCCGGGGCTAAATAATTCACCCCTCCACTTT

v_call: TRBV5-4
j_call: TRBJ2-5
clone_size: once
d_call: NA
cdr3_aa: CASSFSANKETQYF
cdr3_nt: TGTGCCAGCAGCTTTAGCGCAAACAAAGAGACCCAGTACTTC

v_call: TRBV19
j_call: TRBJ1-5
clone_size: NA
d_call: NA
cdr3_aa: CASSTGGFGNQPQHF
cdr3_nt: TGTGCCAGTAGTACGGGCGGTTTTGGCAATCAGCCCCAGCATTTT

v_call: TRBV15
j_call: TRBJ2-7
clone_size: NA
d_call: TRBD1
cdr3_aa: CATSRDTGQPYEQYF
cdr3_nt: TGTGCCACCAGCAGAGATACGGGACAGCCTTACGAGCAGTACTTC

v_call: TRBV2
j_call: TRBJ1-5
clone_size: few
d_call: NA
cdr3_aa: CASSLGRINQPQHF
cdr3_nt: TGTGCCAGCAGCCTGGGACGGATTAATCAGCCCCAGCATTTT

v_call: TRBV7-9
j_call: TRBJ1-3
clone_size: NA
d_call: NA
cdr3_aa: CASSLTGNTIYF
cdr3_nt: TGTGCCAGCAGCTTAACTGGAAACACCATATATTTT

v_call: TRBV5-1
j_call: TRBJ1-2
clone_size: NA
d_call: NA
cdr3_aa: CASSLDRWDYGYTF
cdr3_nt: TGCGCCAGCAGCTTGGACAGGTGGGACTATGGCTACACCTTC

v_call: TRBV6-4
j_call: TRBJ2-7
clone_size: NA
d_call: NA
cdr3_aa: CASSDSKDYASYEQYF
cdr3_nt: TGTGCCAGCAGTGACTCGAAGGACTATGCGTCCTACGAGCAGTACTTC

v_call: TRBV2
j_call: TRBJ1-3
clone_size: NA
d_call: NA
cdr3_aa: CASSVQVSGNTIYF
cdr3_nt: TGTGCCAGCAGTGTACAAGTCTCTGGAAACACCATATATTTT

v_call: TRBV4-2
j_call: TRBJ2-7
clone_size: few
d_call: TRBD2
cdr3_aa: CASSQELAGVVYEQYF
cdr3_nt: TGTGCCAGCAGCCAGGAACTAGCGGGAGTTGTTTACGAGCAGTACTTC

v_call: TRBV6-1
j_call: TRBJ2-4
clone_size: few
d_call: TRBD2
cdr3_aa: CASSDGTGGKNIQYF
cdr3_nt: TGTGCCAGCAGTGATGGAACGGGGGGCAAAAACATTCAGTACTTC

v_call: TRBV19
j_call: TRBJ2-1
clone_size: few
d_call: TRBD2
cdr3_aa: CASSMGSGSSDEQFF
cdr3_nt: TGTGCCAGTAGTATGGGTAGCGGGAGTAGCGATGAGCAGTTCTTC

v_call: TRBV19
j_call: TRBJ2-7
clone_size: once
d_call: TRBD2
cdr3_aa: CASALVAGDEQYF
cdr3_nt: TGTGCCAGTGCGTTGGTCGCGGGAGACGAGCAGTACTTC

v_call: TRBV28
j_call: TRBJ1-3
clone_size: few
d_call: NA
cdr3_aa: CASSLQADSGNTIYF
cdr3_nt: TGTGCCAGCAGTTTACAGGCCGACTCTGGAAACACCATATATTTT

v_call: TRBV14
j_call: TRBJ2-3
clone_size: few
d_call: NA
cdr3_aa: CASSQGPADTQYF
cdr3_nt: TGTGCCAGCAGCCAAGGTCCCGCAGATACGCAGTATTTT

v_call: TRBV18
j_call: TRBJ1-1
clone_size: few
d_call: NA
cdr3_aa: CASSPGSNTEAFF
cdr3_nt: TGTGCCAGCTCACCCGGTTCGAACACTGAAGCTTTCTTT

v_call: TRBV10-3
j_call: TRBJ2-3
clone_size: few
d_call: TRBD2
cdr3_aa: CAISGSGTTDTQYF
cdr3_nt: TGTGCCATCAGTGGTAGCGGGACCACAGATACGCAGTATTTT

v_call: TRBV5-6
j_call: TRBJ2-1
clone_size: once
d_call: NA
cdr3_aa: CASSMTGLNEQFF
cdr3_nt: TGTGCCAGCAGCATGACGGGTTTGAATGAGCAGTTCTTC

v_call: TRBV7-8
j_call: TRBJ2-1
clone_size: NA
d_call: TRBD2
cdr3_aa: CASSLPSGGGEQFF
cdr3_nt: TGTGCCAGCAGCCTTCCGAGCGGGGGAGGTGAGCAGTTCTTC

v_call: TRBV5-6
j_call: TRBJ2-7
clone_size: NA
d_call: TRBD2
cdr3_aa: CASSAASGRAYEQYF
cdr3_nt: TGTGCCAGCAGCGCCGCTAGCGGGAGGGCGTACGAGCAGTACTTC